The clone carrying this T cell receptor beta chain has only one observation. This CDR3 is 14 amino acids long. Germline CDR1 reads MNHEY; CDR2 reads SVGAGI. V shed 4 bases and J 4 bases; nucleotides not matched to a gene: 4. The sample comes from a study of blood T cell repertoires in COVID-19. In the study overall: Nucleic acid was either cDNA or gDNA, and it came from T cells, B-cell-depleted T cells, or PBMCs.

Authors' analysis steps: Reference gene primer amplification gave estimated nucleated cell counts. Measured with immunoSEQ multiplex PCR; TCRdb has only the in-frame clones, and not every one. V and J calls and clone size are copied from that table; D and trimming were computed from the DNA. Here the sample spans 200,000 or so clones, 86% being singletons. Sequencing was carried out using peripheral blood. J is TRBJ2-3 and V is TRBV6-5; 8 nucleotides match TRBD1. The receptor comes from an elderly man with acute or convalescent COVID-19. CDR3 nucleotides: TGTGCCAGCAGTTTCCAGGGGGCACCAGATACGCAGTATTTT. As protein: CASSFQGAPDTQYF.